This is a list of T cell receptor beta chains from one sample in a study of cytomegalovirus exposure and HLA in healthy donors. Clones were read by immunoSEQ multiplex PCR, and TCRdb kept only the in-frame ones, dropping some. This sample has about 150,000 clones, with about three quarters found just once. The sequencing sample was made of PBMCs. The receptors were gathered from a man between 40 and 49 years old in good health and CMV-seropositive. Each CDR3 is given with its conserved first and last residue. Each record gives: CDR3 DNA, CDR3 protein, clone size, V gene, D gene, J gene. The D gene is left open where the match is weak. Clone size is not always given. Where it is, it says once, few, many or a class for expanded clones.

TGTGCTAGTGGTTCGGCCGACAGGGGTAGCAATCAGCCCCAGCATTTT	CASGSADRGSNQPQHF	few	TRBV12-5	TRBD1	TRBJ1-5
TGTGCCAGCAGCCCCGAGGGAGAGCAGTACTTC	CASSPEGEQYF	once	TRBV2	NA	TRBJ2-7
TGTGCCAGCACCAGGGTAGCGGGCAATGAGCAGTTCTTC	CASTRVAGNEQFF	NA	TRBV2	TRBD2	TRBJ2-1
TGTGCCAGCAGTTTCGGGTCCGCTGGGGCCAACGTCCTGACTTTC	CASSFGSAGANVLTF	NA	TRBV27	NA	TRBJ2-6
TGCGCCAGCAGTGAGTCTTTATTAAGGGGGAACTATGGCTACACCTTC	CASSESLLRGNYGYTF	NA	TRBV10-1	NA	TRBJ1-2
TGTTCCAGCAGCTTAGTCGGGAGAGTAACCTACAATGAGCAGTTCTTC	CSSSLVGRVTYNEQFF	few	TRBV7-9	NA	TRBJ2-1
TGTGCCAGCAGTGAAAGTCCACAGATTGGCTACGAGCAGTACTTC	CASSESPQIGYEQYF	NA	TRBV6-1	NA	TRBJ2-7
TGTGCCAGCAGCCAGGACATCACCGAGACCCAGTACTTC	CASSQDITETQYF	NA	TRBV11-1	NA	TRBJ2-5
TGTGCCAGCAGTGCGGGGTTGTATAATGAAAAACTGTTTTTT	CASSAGLYNEKLFF	NA	TRBV2	NA	TRBJ1-4
TGTGCCACTGGACACAGGGGACGTTGGAATGAGCAGTTCTTC	CATGHRGRWNEQFF	NA	TRBV6-1	TRBD1	TRBJ2-1
TGTGCCAGCCAGGGTACCGGGGCCAACGTCCTGACTTTC	CASQGTGANVLTF	NA	TRBV18	NA	TRBJ2-6
TGTTCCAGCAGCTTAAGTCCGGGACAGCGCTCCTACGAGCAGTACTTC	CSSSLSPGQRSYEQYF	NA	TRBV7-9	TRBD1	TRBJ2-7
TGTGCCAGTAGTGGGGGGGCTAGAAGCACTGAAGCTTTCTTT	CASSGGARSTEAFF	NA	TRBV19	NA	TRBJ1-1
TGTGCCAGCAGCTTAGTCAGTACCCCCTACGAGCAGTACTTC	CASSLVSTPYEQYF	NA	TRBV11-2	NA	TRBJ2-7
TGCGCCAGCAGCTTAGGGACAGCTATTGAAGCTTTCTTT	CASSLGTAIEAFF	NA	TRBV5-1	TRBD1	TRBJ1-1
TGCGCCAGCAGCTTCGGCGGCGGTCGCTTGGACTACGAGCAGTACTTC	CASSFGGGRLDYEQYF	once	TRBV5-1	NA	TRBJ2-7
TGTGCCAGCAGTTCCCGGGACTACTCTGATGAGCAGCTCTTC	CASSSRDYSDEQLF	NA	TRBV6-1	TRBD2	TRBJ2-1
TGTGCCAGCAGCTTGGACAGGTCACAAACCCAGTACTTC	CASSLDRSQTQYF	NA	TRBV7-9	TRBD1	TRBJ2-5
TGCAGTGCTCCCAGGGGGCTAGAAGCTTTCTTT	CSAPRGLEAFF	NA	TRBV20-1	TRBD1	TRBJ1-1
TGTGCCAGCAGCTTACCCACCGGGACAGGGATCATGAACACTGAAGCTTTCTTT	CASSLPTGTGIMNTEAFF	NA	TRBV7-2	TRBD1	TRBJ1-1
TGTGCCAGTAGTAGCGAATGGGGGACAGCCTCTGGAAACACCATATATTTT	CASSSEWGTASGNTIYF	NA	TRBV19	TRBD1	TRBJ1-3
TGTGCCAGCAGTAGGACAGGGGGGTTCTATGGCTACACCTTC	CASSRTGGFYGYTF	NA	TRBV6-1	TRBD1	TRBJ1-2
TGTGCCAGCAGTTTCACCGCGGACGGGGGAGGGACCCAGTACTTC	CASSFTADGGGTQYF	NA	TRBV2	NA	TRBJ2-5
TGCGCCAGCAGCTGGGAGGGCCCGGCCTACAATGAGCAGTTCTTC	CASSWEGPAYNEQFF	NA	TRBV5-1	TRBD2	TRBJ2-1
TGTGCCAGCAGCCCAAAGGCGGGAGGGGCCGAGCAGTACTTC	CASSPKAGGAEQYF	few	TRBV2	TRBD2	TRBJ2-7
TGTGCCAGTAGTCTGGGACAGGGGAGCTATGGCTACACCTTC	CASSLGQGSYGYTF	NA	TRBV19	TRBD1	TRBJ1-2
TGTGCCACCGGGACTAGCGGGACCGGGGAGCTGTTTTTT	CATGTSGTGELFF	NA	TRBV28	TRBD2	TRBJ2-2
TGTGCCAGCAGCCTAGACCGGGCGGGGTTTAATGAAAAACTGTTTTTT	CASSLDRAGFNEKLFF	NA	TRBV7-8	NA	TRBJ1-4
TGTGCCAGCACCAGAAACAAGGGAGGCGGCACAGATACGCAGTATTTT	CASTRNKGGGTDTQYF	few	TRBV2	NA	TRBJ2-3
TGTGCCAGCAGTTCGGGACTAGTAACGTACTTC	CASSSGLVTYF	NA	TRBV7-6	TRBD2	TRBJ2-7
TGTGCCAGCAGCGTAAACGGGGGGGTTAAAGATACGCAGTATTTT	CASSVNGGVKDTQYF	NA	TRBV9	TRBD2	TRBJ2-3
TGTGCCAGCAGTGGAGAGGGCCTATATAGCAATCAGCCCCAGCATTTT	CASSGEGLYSNQPQHF	NA	TRBV28	NA	TRBJ1-5
TGTGCCAGCAGTTCCCTTAGCGGGAGAATCAACTACGAGCAGTACTTC	CASSSLSGRINYEQYF	NA	TRBV6-5	TRBD2	TRBJ2-7
TGTGCCAGCTCACCCCCGCAGGGGGCCTCCTACGAGCAGTACTTC	CASSPPQGASYEQYF	NA	TRBV18	TRBD1	TRBJ2-7
TGTGCCAGCAGCTTGGATCTCGGGGTCCACGAGCAGTACTTC	CASSLDLGVHEQYF	NA	TRBV5-4	NA	TRBJ2-7
TGCAGCGTTCGCCAGGGGTTTATCCAAGAGACCCAGTACTTC	CSVRQGFIQETQYF	NA	TRBV29-1	NA	TRBJ2-5
TGTGCCAGCAGTTTTGAGTGGAGCAGCCTACTTTCCACAGATACGCAGTATTTT	CASSFEWSSLLSTDTQYF	NA	TRBV28	NA	TRBJ2-3
TGTGCCAGCAGTGAATGGGTGGGAGTACAAGAGACCCAGTACTTC	CASSEWVGVQETQYF	once	TRBV6-1	NA	TRBJ2-5
TGCGCCAGCGCTAGCGGAGAACAAGAGACCCAGTACTTC	CASASGEQETQYF	NA	TRBV5-1	TRBD2	TRBJ2-5
TGCGCCACCTCCCGGACAGGGCCCGGGGCGGGAGGGCCCATCTTGGGGTACGAGCAGTACTTC	CATSRTGPGAGGPILGYEQYF	NA	TRBV5-1	NA	TRBJ2-7
TGTGCCAGCAGCTCAGGGTATAGCGGGGGCACGAACACCGGGGAGCTGTTTTTT	CASSSGYSGGTNTGELFF	NA	TRBV7-9	TRBD2	TRBJ2-2
TGTGCCAGCAGTTACTCGAGAGGGTTAAATCAGCCCCAGCATTTT	CASSYSRGLNQPQHF	once	TRBV6-5	NA	TRBJ1-5
TGTGCCAGCAGCTCAGGATTCGACAGGGTGGGCACAGATACGCAGTATTTT	CASSSGFDRVGTDTQYF	NA	TRBV13	TRBD1	TRBJ2-3
TGTGCCAGCAGCCCGGAGCGACTAGCCAATGAGCAGTTCTTC	CASSPERLANEQFF	few	TRBV11-1	TRBD2	TRBJ2-1
TGTGCCAGCTCAGCAACTAGCGGGAGGGAGACCCAGTACTTC	CASSATSGRETQYF	once	TRBV18	TRBD2	TRBJ2-5
TGTGCCAGTAGGCGGGACAGCTATGGCTACACCTTC	CASRRDSYGYTF	NA	TRBV2	TRBD1	TRBJ1-2
TGTGCCACCAGCAGAGTCAGGGGCGAAAAACTGTTTTTT	CATSRVRGEKLFF	NA	TRBV15	NA	TRBJ1-4